The sequence of this T cell receptor beta chain was determined in a study of blood T cell repertoires in COVID-19. Turning to the study itself: Samples of COVID-19 (acute and convalescent) were obtained from the United States, Italy and Spain.

V was trimmed by 4 bases and J by 2 bases, leaving 18 bases between them. CDR1 and CDR2 (germline): GTSNPN, SVGIG (reference sequence). CDR3 length: 15 amino acids. In the authors' workflow: Amplification with reference gene primers provided the estimates of nucleated cell counts. Method: immunoSEQ multiplex PCR; TCRdb's copy keeps in-frame clones and lacks some. V and J calls and clone size are as listed in that table; D and trimming were resolved from the DNA. This sample has fewer than 250,000 clones, with about 82% found just once. The study recruited people aged about 18 to 89 years across more than 20 US areas. Categorization into cohorts depended on clinical history that participants reported.

The gene calls are TRBV30 and TRBJ2-7; D gene ambiguous. This clonotype originated in a woman aged 45-65 years with acute COVID-19. The specimen sequenced was PBMCs or T cells enriched from blood (not recorded which). In DNA form, the CDR3 reads TGTGCCTGGACCCACGCAGGCAGTCTAACCTACGAGCAGTACTTC. This sequence encodes CAWTHAGSLTYEQYF.